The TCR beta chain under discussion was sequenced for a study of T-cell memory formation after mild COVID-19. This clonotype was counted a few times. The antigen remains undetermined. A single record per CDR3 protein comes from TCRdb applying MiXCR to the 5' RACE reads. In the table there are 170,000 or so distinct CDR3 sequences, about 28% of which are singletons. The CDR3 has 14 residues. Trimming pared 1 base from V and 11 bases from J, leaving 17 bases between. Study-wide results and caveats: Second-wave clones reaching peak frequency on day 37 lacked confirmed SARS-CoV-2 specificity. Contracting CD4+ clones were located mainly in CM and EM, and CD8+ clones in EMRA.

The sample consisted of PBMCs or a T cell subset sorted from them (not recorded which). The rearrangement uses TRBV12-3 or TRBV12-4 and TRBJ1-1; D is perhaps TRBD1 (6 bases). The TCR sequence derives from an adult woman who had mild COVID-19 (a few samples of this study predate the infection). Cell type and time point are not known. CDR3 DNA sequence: TGTGCCAGCAGTTTAGTAGGTGAGACAGGACGGGCTTTCTTT. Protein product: CASSLVGETGRAFF.